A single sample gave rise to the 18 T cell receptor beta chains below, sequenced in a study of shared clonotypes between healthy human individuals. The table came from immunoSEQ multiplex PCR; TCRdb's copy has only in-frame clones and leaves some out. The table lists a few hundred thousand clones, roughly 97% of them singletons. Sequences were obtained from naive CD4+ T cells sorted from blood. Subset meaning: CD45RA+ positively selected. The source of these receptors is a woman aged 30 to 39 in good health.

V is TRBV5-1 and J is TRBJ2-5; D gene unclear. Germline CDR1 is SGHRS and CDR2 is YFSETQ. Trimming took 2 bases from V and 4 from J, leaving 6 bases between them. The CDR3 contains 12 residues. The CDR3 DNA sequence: TGCGCCAGCAGCTTCACGGGAGAGACCCAGTACTTC. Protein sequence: CASSFTGETQYF.

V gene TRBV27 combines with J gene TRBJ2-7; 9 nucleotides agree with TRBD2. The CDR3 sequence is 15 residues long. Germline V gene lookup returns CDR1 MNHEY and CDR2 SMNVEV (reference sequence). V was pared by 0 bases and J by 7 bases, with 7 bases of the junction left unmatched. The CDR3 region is CASSLSTSGYSEQYF. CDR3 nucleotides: TGTGCCAGCAGTTTATCTACTAGCGGGTACTCTGAGCAGTACTTC.

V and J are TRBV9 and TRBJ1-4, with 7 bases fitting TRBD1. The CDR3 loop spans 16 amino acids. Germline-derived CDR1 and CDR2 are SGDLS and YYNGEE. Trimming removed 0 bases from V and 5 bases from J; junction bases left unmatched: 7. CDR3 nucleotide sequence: TGTGCCAGCAGCGTAGAAGCCCAGGGGGGAAATGAAAAACTGTTTTTT. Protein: CASSVEAQGGNEKLFF.

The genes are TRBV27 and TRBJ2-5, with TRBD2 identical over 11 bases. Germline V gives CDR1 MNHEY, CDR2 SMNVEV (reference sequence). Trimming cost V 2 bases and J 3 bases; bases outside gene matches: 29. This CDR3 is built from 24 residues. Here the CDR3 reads CASSLIGTVSTSTSGNALEETQYF. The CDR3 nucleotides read TGTGCCAGCAGTTTAATCGGGACAGTGAGTACCTCGACTAGCGGGAACGCCCTTGAAGAGACCCAGTACTTC.

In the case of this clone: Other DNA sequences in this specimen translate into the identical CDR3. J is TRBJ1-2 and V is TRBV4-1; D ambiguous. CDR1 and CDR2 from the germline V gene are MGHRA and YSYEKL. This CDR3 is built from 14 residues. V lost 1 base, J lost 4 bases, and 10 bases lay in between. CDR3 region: CASSQVGSGYGYTF. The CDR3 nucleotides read TGCGCCAGCAGCCAAGTTGGGAGCGGCTATGGCTACACCTTC.

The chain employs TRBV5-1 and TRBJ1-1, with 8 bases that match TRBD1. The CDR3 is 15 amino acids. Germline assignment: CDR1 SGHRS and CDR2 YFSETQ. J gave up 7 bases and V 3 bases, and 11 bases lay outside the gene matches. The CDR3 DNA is TGCGCCAGCAGCTCCAACCAGGGGGCGCAAGGTGAAGCTTTCTTT. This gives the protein CASSSNQGAQGEAFF. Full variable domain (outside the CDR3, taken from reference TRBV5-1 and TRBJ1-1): KAGVTQTPRYLIKTRGQQVTLSCSPISGHRSVSWYQQTPGQGLQFLFEYFSETQRNKGNFPGRFSGRQFSNSRSEMNVSTLELGDSALYLCASSSNQGAQGEAFFGQGTRLTVV.

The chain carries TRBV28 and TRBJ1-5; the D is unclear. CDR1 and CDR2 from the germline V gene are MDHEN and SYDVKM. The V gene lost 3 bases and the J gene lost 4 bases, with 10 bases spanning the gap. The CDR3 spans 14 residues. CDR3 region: CASSFDKVNQPQHF. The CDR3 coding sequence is TGTGCCAGCAGTTTTGACAAGGTAAATCAGCCCCAGCATTTT.

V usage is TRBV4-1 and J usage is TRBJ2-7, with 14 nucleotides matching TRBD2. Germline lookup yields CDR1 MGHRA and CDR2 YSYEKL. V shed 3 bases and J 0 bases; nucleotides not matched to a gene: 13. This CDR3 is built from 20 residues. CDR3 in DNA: TGCGCCAGCAGCCACGATGTGACCGGGACTAGCGGGAGAGTCTCCTACGAGCAGTACTTC. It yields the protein CASSHDVTGTSGRVSYEQYF.

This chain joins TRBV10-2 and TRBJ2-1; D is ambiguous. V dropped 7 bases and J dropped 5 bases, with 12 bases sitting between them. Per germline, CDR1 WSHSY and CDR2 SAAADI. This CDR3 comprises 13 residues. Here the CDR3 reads CASNIRANNEQFF. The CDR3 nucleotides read TGCGCCAGCAATATCCGGGCTAACAATGAGCAGTTCTTC.

The CDR3 loop reads CASSYKVSTEAFF. The CDR3 nucleotides are TGTGCCAGCAGTTATAAGGTATCCACTGAAGCTTTCTTT. The chain uses TRBV6-5 and TRBJ1-1; no clear D. This CDR3 has 13 amino acids. Germline V gene lookup returns CDR1 MNHEY and CDR2 SVGAGI. V lost 3 bases and J lost 4, with 9 bases in between.

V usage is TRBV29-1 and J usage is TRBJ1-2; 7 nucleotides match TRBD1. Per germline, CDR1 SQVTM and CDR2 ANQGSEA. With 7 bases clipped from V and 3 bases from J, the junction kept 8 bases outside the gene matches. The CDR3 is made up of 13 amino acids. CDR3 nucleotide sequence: TGCAGCGCTGAGAGGCAGGGGGACTATGGCTACACCTTC. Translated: CSAERQGDYGYTF.

The CDR3, as DNA: TGTGCCAGCAGTGAACTCGGGACAGGGTACAATGAGCAGTTCTTC. Protein: CASSELGTGYNEQFF. The chain has TRBV6-1 and TRBJ2-1; 9 nucleotides align to TRBD1. The CDR3 length is 15 residues. Looked up from germline, CDR1 is MNHNS and CDR2 is SASEGT. Trimming cost V 2 bases and J 4 bases; bases outside gene matches: 3.

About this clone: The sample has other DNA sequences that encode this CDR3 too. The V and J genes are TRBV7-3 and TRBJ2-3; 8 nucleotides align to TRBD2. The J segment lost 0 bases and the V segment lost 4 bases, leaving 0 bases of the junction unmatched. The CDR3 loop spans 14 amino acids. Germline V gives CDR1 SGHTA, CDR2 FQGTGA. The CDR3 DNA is TGTGCCAGCAGCTCTAGCGGGAGCACAGATACGCAGTATTTT. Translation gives CASSSSGSTDTQYF.

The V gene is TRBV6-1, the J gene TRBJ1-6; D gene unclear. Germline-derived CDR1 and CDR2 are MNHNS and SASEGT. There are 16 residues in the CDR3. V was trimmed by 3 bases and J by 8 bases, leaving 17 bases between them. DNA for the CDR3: TGTGCCAGCAGTGAGGCCCGCCCGCTATTCGATTCACCCCTCCACTTT. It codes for CASSEARPLFDSPLHF.

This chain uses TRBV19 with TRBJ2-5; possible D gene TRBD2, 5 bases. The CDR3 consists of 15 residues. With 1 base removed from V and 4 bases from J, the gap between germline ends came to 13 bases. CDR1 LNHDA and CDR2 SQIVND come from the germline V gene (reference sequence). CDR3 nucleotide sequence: TGTGCCAGTAGTATAGTACCGGGGTTAGGAGAGACCCAGTACTTC. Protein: CASSIVPGLGETQYF.

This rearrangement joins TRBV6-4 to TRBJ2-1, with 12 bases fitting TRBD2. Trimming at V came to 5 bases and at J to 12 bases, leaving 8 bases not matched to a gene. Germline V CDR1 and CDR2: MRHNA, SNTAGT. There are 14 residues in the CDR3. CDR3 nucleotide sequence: TGTGCCAGCAGTCCGACTAGCGGGAGTGGTCGGCAGTTCTTC. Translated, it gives CASSPTSGSGRQFF.

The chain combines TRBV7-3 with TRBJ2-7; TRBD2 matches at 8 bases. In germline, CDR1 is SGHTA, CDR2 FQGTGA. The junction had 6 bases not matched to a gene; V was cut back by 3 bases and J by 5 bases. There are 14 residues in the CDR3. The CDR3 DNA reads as TGTGCCAGCAGCTTGGCGGGGGGCCTGGACGAGCAGTACTTC. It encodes CASSLAGGLDEQYF. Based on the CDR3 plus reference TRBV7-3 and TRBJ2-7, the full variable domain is GAGVSQTPSNKVTEKGKYVELRCDPISGHTALYWYRQSLGQGPEFLIYFQGTGAADDSGLPNDRFFAVRPEGSVSTLKIQRTERGDSAVYLCASSLAGGLDEQYFGPGTRLTVT.

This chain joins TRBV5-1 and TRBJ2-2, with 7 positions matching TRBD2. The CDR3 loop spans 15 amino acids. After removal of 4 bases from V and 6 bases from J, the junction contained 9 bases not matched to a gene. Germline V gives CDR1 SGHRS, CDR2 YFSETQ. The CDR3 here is CASSKGGDYAGELFF. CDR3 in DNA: TGCGCCAGCAGCAAAGGTGGGGACTATGCCGGGGAGCTGTTTTTT.